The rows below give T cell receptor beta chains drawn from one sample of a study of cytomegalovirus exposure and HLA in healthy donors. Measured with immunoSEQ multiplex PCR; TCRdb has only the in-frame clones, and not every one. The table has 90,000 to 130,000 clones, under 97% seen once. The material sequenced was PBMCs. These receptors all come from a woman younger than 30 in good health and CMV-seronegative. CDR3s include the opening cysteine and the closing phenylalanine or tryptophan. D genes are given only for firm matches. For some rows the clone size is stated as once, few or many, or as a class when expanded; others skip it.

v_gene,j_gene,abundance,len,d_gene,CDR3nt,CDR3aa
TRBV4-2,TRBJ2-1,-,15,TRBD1,TGTGCCAGCAGCACTCCCGGGACAGGGGCCAATGAGCAGTTCTTC,CASSTPGTGANEQFF
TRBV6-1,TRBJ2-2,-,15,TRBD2,TGTGCCAGCAGACCGGGACTAGCGGGAACCGGGGAGCTGTTTTTT,CASRPGLAGTGELFF
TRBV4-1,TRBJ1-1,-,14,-,TGCGCCAGCAGCCAAGCACTCGATCTGACTGAAGCTTTCTTT,CASSQALDLTEAFF
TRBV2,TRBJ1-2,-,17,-,TGTGCCAGCAGTGAAGCTTTGCAAACAACCACCCTCTATGGCTACACCTTC,CASSEALQTTTLYGYTF
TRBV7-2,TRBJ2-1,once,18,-,TGTGCCAGCAGCTTAGTCGCGGTTCCAGGGCGGAGCTACAATGAGCAGTTCTTC,CASSLVAVPGRSYNEQFF
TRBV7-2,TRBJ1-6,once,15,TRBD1,TGTGCCAGCACTGCGGACAGGGGGCGAAATTCACCCCTCCACTTT,CASTADRGRNSPLHF
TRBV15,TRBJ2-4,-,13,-,TGTGCCACCAGCCCAGGGGGGAATAACATTCAGTACTTC,CATSPGGNNIQYF
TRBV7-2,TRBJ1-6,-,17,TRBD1,TGTGCCAGCAGCTTAGGCCGTAACAGGGGGCCCAATTCACCCCTCCACTTT,CASSLGRNRGPNSPLHF
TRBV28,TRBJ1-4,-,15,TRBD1,TGTGCCAGCAGTTTACAGGGGGCCTTGCGGGAAAAACTGTTTTTT,CASSLQGALREKLFF
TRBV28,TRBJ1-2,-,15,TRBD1,TGTGCCAGCAGTTTACCGGACAGGGGCTCCAGCGGCTACACCTTC,CASSLPDRGSSGYTF
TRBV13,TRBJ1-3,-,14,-,TGTGCCAGCAGCCGTCGGGGGGCTGGAAACACCATATATTTT,CASSRRGAGNTIYF
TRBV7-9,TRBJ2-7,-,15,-,TGTGCCAGCAGCTTTGGCAGGCGAAGCTCCTACGAGCAGTACTTC,CASSFGRRSSYEQYF
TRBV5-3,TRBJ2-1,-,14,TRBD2,TGTGCCAGAAGCTTGGCTAGCGGGTACAATGAGCAGTTCTTC,CARSLASGYNEQFF
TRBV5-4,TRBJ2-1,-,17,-,TGTGCCAGCAGCTTACTATGGCGTCAGAGCTCCTACAATGAGCAGTTCTTC,CASSLLWRQSSYNEQFF
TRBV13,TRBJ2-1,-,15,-,TGTGCCAGCAGTCCCCGAGGGATAACAGACAATGAGCAGTTCTTC,CASSPRGITDNEQFF
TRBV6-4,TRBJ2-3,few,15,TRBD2,TGTGCCAGCAGCCCGGCTAGCGGGGGCACAGATACGCAGTATTTT,CASSPASGGTDTQYF
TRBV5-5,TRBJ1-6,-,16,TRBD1,TGTGCCAGCAGCTTAGGACAGGCTCAGGGGAATTCACCCCTCCACTTT,CASSLGQAQGNSPLHF
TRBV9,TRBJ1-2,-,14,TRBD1,TGTGCCAGCAGCGTACTGGGACAGGGTGGTGGCTACACCTTC,CASSVLGQGGGYTF
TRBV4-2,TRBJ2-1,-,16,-,TGTGCCAGCAGCCAAGATCCGGGTCCCAACCAGGGTGAGCAGTTCTTC,CASSQDPGPNQGEQFF
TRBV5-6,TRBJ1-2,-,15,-,TGTGCCAGCAGCCACGGACAGAACTTCTATGTCGGCTACACCTTC,CASSHGQNFYVGYTF
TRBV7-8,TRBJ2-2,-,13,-,TGTGCCAGCAGTATCAGGGGTGCCGGGGAGCTGTTTTTT,CASSIRGAGELFF
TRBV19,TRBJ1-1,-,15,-,TGTGCCAGTAGTAAAAGTGGCCTTATGAACACTGAAGCTTTCTTT,CASSKSGLMNTEAFF
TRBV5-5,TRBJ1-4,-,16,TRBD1,TGTGCCAGCAGCCCGGGACAGGGGGCCTCTAATGAAAAACTGTTTTTT,CASSPGQGASNEKLFF
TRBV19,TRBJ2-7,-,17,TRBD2,TGTGCCAGTAGTATCGTGGCGTCTAGCGGGGGACACTACGAGCAGTACTTC,CASSIVASSGGHYEQYF
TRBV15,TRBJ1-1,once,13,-,TGTGCCACCAGCAGAGTTTTACAGGGTGAAGCTTTCTTT,CATSRVLQGEAFF
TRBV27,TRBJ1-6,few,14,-,TGTGCCAGCACCACGGACAGAGGGCTATCACCCCTCCACTTT,CASTTDRGLSPLHF
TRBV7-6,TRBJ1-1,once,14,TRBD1,TGTGCCAGCGTCGATGGGACAGGGAGCACTGAAGCTTTCTTT,CASVDGTGSTEAFF
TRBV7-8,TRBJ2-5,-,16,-,TGTGCCAGCAGCTTAGCCCTAACCCGACTGAGGGAGACCCAGTACTTC,CASSLALTRLRETQYF
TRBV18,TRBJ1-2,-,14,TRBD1,TGTGCCAGCTCACGGGGACAGGGGCAAGGTGGCTACACCTTC,CASSRGQGQGGYTF
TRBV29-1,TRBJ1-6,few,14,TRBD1,TGCAGCGCCAGACTGACAGGGACAGATTCACCCCTCCACTTT,CSARLTGTDSPLHF
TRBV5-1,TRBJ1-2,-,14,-,TGCGCCAGCAGCTCACTTCGGGCTAACTATGGCTACACCTTC,CASSSLRANYGYTF
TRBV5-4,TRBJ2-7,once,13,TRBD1,TGTGCCACCGGGACAGCCAGCTCCTACGAGCAGTACTTC,CATGTASSYEQYF
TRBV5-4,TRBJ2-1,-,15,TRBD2,TGTGCCAGCAGCGACCCGGGGGGAAACTACAATGAGCAGTTCTTC,CASSDPGGNYNEQFF
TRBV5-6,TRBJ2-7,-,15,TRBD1,TGTGCCAGCAGCTTGGGGGGGACAGGGAGGTACGAGCAGTACTTC,CASSLGGTGRYEQYF
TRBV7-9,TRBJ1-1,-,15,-,TGTGCCAGCAGTCCAACCTTTGTAGCTATCACTGAAGCTTTCTTT,CASSPTFVAITEAFF
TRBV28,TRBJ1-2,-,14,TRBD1,TGTGCCAGCAGTCCCATGGGACAGCTTGATGGCTACACCTTC,CASSPMGQLDGYTF
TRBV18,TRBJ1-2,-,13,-,TGTGCCAGCTCACCAGAGTTCAACTATGGCTACACCTTC,CASSPEFNYGYTF
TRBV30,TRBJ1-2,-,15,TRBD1,TGTGCCTGGAGTAACAACCGCGGACAGGGTGGCGGCTACACCTTC,CAWSNNRGQGGGYTF
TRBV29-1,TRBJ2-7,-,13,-,TGCAGCGTTGAGGACGGGAGCTCCTACGAGCAGTACTTC,CSVEDGSSYEQYF
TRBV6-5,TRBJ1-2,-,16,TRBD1,TGTGCCAGCAGTTACTCGATGGGCGACAGGGTCTATGGCTACACCTTC,CASSYSMGDRVYGYTF
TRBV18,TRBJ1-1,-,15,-,TGTGCCAGCTCACCAAAGGGGCTTTGGGATACTGAAGCTTTCTTT,CASSPKGLWDTEAFF
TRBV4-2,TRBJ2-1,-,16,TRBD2,TGTGCCAGCAGCCACCGGACTAGCGGGGGGGCAGGCGAGCAGTTCTTC,CASSHRTSGGAGEQFF
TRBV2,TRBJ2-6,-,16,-,TGTGCCAGCAGTGCTACAGGGAACCCTGGGGCCAACGTCCTGACTTTC,CASSATGNPGANVLTF
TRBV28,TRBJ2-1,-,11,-,TGTGCCAGCAGTAAGGGGAATGAGCAGTTCTTC,CASSKGNEQFF
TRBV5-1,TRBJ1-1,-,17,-,TGCGCCAGCAGCTCAAACCCACGGGGGGCTGGAGACACTGAAGCTTTCTTT,CASSSNPRGAGDTEAFF
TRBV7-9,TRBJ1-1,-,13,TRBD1,TGTGCCAGCAGCGGGGACAGGTACACTGAAGCTTTCTTT,CASSGDRYTEAFF
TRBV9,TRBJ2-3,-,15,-,TGTGCCAGCAGCGCCCGGACTGGTAGCACAGATACGCAGTATTTT,CASSARTGSTDTQYF
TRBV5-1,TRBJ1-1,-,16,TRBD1,TGCGCCAGCCGAAGACGGACAGGCGCTGTGGAGGGTGAAGCTTTCTTT,CASRRRTGAVEGEAFF
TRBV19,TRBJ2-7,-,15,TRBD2,TGTGCCAGTACCCTAGCGTTCGGGGGGACCTACGAGCAGTACTTC,CASTLAFGGTYEQYF
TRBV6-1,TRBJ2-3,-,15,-,TGTGCCAGCAGTGCCGGAACGGGACACACAGATACGCAGTATTTT,CASSAGTGHTDTQYF
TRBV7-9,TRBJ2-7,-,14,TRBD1,TGTGCCAGCAGCTTAGGACAGGGGGAATACGAGCAGTACTTC,CASSLGQGEYEQYF
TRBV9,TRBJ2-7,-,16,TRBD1,TGTGCCAGCAGCGCTACAGGACAGGGGGCTGGATACGAGCAGTACTTC,CASSATGQGAGYEQYF
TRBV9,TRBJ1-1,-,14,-,TGTGCCAGCAGCGAGGACAGACAAAACACTGAAGCTTTCTTT,CASSEDRQNTEAFF
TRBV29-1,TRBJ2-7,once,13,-,TGCAGCGTTGGAAGACAGGAACCGTACGAGCAGTACTTC,CSVGRQEPYEQYF